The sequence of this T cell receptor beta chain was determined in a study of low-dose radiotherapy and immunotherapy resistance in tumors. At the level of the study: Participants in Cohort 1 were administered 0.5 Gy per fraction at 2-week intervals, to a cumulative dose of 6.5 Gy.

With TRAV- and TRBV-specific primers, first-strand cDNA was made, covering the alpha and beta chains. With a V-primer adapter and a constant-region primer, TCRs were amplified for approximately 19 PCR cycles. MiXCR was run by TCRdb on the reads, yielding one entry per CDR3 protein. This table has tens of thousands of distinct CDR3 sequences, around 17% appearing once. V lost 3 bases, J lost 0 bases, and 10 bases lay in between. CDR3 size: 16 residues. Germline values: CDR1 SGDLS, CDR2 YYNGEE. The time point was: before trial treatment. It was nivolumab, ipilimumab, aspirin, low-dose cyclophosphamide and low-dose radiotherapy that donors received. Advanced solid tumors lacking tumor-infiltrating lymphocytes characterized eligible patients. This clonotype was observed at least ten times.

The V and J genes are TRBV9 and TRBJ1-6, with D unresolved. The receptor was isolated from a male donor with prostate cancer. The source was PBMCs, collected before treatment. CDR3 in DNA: TGTGCCAGCAGCGAAGTGGCGAGCTCCTATAATTCACCCCTCCACTTT. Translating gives CASSEVASSYNSPLHF.